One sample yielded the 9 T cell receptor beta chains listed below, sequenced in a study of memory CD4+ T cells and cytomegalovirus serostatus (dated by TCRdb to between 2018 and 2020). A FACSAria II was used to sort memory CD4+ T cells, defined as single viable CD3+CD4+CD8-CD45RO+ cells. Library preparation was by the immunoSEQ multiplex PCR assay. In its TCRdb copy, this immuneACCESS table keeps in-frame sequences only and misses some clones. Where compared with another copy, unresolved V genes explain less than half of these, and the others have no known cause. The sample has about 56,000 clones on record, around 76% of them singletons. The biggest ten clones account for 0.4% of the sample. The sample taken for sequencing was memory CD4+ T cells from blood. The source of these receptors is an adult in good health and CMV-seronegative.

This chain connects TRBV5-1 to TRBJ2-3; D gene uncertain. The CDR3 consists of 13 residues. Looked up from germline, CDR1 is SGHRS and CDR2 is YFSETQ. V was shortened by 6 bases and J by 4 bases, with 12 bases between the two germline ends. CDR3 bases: TGCGCCAGCAATCCGGTGATCGCAGATACGCAGTATTTT. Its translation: CASNPVIADTQYF.

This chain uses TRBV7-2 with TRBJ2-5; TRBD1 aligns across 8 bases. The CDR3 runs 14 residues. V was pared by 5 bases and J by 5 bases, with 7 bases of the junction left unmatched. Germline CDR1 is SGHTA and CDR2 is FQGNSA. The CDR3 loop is CASSNTGGWETQYF. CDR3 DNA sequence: TGTGCCAGCAGCAACACAGGGGGGTGGGAGACCCAGTACTTC. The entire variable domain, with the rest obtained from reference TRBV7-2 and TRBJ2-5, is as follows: GAGVSQSPSNKVTEKGKDVELRCDPISGHTALYWYRQSLGQGLEFLIYFQGNSAPDKSGLPSDRFSAERTGGSVSTLTIQRTQQEDSAVYLCASSNTGGWETQYFGPGTRLLVL.

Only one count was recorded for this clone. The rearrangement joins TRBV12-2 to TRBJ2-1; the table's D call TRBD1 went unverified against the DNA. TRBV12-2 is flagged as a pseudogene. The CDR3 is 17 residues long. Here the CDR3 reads CASRLRDRGHPHNEQFF. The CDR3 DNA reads TGTGCAAGTCGCCTCCGGGACAGGGGTCATCCCCACAATGAGCAGTTCTTC.

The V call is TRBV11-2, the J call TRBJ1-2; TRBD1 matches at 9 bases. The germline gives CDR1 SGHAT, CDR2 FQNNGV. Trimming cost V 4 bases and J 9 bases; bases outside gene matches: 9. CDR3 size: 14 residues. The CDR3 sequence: CASSSGQGSISYTF. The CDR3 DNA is TGTGCCAGCAGCTCCGGACAGGGGTCTATTAGCTACACCTTC.

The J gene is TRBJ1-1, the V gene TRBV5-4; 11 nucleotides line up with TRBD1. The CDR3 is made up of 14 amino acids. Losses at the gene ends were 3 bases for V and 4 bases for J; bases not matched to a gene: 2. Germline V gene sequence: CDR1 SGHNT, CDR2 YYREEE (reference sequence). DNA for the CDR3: TGTGCCAGCAGCTGGGACAGGGGGGGCACTGAAGCTTTCTTT. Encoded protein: CASSWDRGGTEAFF. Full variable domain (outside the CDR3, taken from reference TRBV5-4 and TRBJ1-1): ETGVTQSPTHLIKTRGQQVTLRCSSQSGHNTVSWYQQALGQGPQFIFQYYREEENGRGNFPPRFSGLQFPNYSSELNVNALELDDSALYLCASSWDRGGTEAFFGQGTRLTVV.

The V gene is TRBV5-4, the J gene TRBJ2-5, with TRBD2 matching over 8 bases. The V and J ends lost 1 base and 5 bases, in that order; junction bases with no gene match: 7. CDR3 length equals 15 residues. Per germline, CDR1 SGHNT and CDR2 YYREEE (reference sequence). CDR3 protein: CASSLPSGGRETQYF. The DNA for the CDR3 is TGTGCCAGCAGCTTGCCGTCCGGCGGGAGGGAGACCCAGTACTTC.

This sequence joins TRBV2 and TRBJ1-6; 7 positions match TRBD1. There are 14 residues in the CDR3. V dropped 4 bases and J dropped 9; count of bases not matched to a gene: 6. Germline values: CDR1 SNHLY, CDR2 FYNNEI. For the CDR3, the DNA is TGTGCCAGCAGTGTCGACAGGGAGGGTTCACCCCTCCACTTT. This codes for CASSVDREGSPLHF.

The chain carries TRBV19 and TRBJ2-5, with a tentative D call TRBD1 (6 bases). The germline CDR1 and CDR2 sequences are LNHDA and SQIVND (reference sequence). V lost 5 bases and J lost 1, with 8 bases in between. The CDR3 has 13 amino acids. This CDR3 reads CASSPQGQETQYF. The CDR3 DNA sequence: TGTGCCAGTAGTCCACAGGGCCAAGAGACCCAGTACTTC.

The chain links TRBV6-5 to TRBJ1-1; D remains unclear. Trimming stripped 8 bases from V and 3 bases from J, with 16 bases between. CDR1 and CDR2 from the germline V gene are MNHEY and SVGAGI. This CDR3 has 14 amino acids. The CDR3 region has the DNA TGTGCCAGCTGGGTAGACACTCGCTACACTGAAGCTTTCTTT. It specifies CASWVDTRYTEAFF.